The rows below give T cell receptor beta chains drawn from one sample of a study of vaccination and CD4 T cells after COVID-19. These receptors' targets are unknown. Each CDR3 protein gets one entry after TCRdb re-called the PCR reads with MiXCR. Of 3,700 or so distinct CDR3 sequences listed, over 20% are singletons. The sample was CD4+ T cells from blood, cultured in vitro. These receptors originate from a human donor who had recovered from COVID-19. CDR3s include the opening cysteine and the closing phenylalanine or tryptophan. D genes are given only for firm matches. Clone size is given for some rows only: seen once, a few or many times, or a class if the clone is expanded.

clone_size j_call d_call v_call cdr3_aa cdr3_nt
- TRBJ2-3 TRBD2 TRBV7-8 CASSRIAGGSTDTQYF TGTGCCAGCAGCCGGATAGCGGGGGGGAGCACAGATACGCAGTATTTT
medium-sized TRBJ1-5 TRBD1 TRBV28 CASSFLGTVYQPQHF TGTGCCAGCAGTTTCCTCGGGACAGTTTATCAGCCCCAGCATTTT
- TRBJ1-2 - TRBV4-1 CASSQEETLYGYTF TGCGCCAGCAGCCAAGAGGAGACTCTCTATGGCTACACCTTC
medium-sized TRBJ1-1 - TRBV2 CASNRGSVTEAFF TGTGCCAGCAATAGGGGATCAGTCACTGAAGCTTTCTTT
- TRBJ1-6 - TRBV12-3/TRBV12-4 CASSLYGGAGLHF TGTGCCAGCAGTTTATATGGGGGCGCAGGGCTCCACTTT
few TRBJ1-4 - TRBV7-9 CASSLDRAPREKLFF TGTGCCAGCAGCTTAGACAGGGCACCCCGCGAAAAACTGTTTTTT
- TRBJ2-1 TRBD2 TRBV20-1 CSARDPGLWDEQFF TGCAGTGCTAGAGACCCGGGACTATGGGATGAGCAGTTCTTC
- TRBJ1-5 - TRBV6-5 CASSYSRGLGAQHF TGTGCCAGCAGTTACTCGCGGGGACTGGGGGCCCAGCATTTT
few TRBJ1-1 TRBD1 TRBV27 CASSSGGEWTGHNAFF TGTGCCAGCAGTTCCGGGGGGGAATGGACAGGGCACAATGCTTTCTTT
- TRBJ2-2 TRBD2 TRBV20-1 CSAQALGAGPRVGELFF TGCAGTGCTCAAGCACTAGGAGCGGGGCCCCGTGTCGGGGAGCTGTTTTTT
- TRBJ1-6 - TRBV7-9 CASSYRQSNSPLHF TGTGCCAGCAGCTATCGGCAGTCCAATTCACCCCTCCACTTT
- TRBJ1-2 TRBD1 TRBV6-1 CASSPVGQGGGYTF TGTGCCAGCAGTCCCGTGGGGCAGGGGGGAGGCTACACCTTC
once TRBJ2-2 TRBD1 TRBV12-5 CASGNPGQLNTGELFF TGTGCTAGTGGTAATCCGGGACAGTTAAACACCGGGGAGCTGTTTTTT
- TRBJ1-2 TRBD1 TRBV6-1 CASSRPVQGVNYGYTF TGTGCCAGCAGTCGACCCGTACAGGGGGTAAACTATGGCTACACCTTC
few TRBJ2-7 TRBD1 TRBV20-1 CSALDRAPYEQYF TGCAGTGCCTTAGACAGGGCGCCCTACGAGCAGTACTTC
few TRBJ2-7 - TRBV7-8 CASSLDSGSYEQYF TGTGCCAGCAGCTTGGATTCAGGGTCCTACGAGCAGTACTTC
large TRBJ1-2 - TRBV7-9 CAGTGTTNYGYTF TGTGCCGGTACAGGGACAACAAACTATGGCTACACCTTC
- TRBJ1-1 - TRBV21-1 CSTEGAGSEAFF TGTTCTACAGAAGGGGCTGGGTCTGAAGCTTTCTTT
medium-sized TRBJ1-2 - TRBV2 CASSDDGRGREYGYTF TGTGCCAGCAGTGATGACGGTCGAGGGAGGGAGTATGGCTACACCTTC
medium-sized TRBJ1-2 - TRBV12-3/TRBV12-4 CASMPPGGGYTF TGTGCCAGCATGCCCCCCGGGGGGGGCTACACCTTC
few TRBJ1-6 - TRBV12-5 CASGSLVNSPLHF TGTGCTAGTGGTTCGCTCGTTAATTCACCCCTCCACTTT
- TRBJ2-3 TRBD2 TRBV20-1 CSVARGARTDTQYF TGCAGTGTAGCGCGGGGGGCCCGCACAGATACGCAGTATTTT
once TRBJ1-3 - TRBV9 CASSAGTTGNTIYF TGTGCCAGCAGCGCCGGGACAACTGGAAACACCATATATTTT
- TRBJ1-4 TRBD1 TRBV6-1 CASIRDRGGEKLFF TGTGCCAGCATCCGGGACAGGGGTGGTGAAAAACTGTTTTTT
- TRBJ1-2 - TRBV6-1 CASSPMWFRVGYTF TGTGCCAGCAGCCCTATGTGGTTCAGAGTTGGCTACACCTTC
- TRBJ2-1 TRBD2 TRBV10-3 CAISGLAGGIYNEQFF TGTGCCATCAGTGGGCTAGCGGGGGGGATCTACAATGAGCAGTTCTTC
few TRBJ2-5 - TRBV6-1 CASSAFGGGRETQYF TGTGCCAGCAGCGCCTTTGGGGGGGGGCGGGAGACCCAGTACTTC
medium-sized TRBJ2-3 - TRBV2 CASSEFSDTQYF TGTGCCAGCAGCGAATTTTCAGATACGCAGTATTTT
- TRBJ2-5 - TRBV20-1 CSATVPRGSTETQYF TGCAGTGCAACTGTCCCGCGGGGCAGTACCGAGACCCAGTACTTC
- TRBJ2-3 - TRBV19 CASSIGRDRDTQYF TGTGCCAGTAGTATAGGCAGGGACCGAGATACGCAGTATTTT
once TRBJ2-3 - TRBV9 CASSVGPQQIGGAF TGTGCCAGCAGCGTAGGGCCACAGCAAATCGGGGGAGCTTTT
- TRBJ2-1 - TRBV10-2 CASSENRRLSYNEQFF TGCGCCAGCAGTGAGAACAGGCGTCTCTCCTACAATGAGCAGTTCTTC
few TRBJ1-1 - TRBV5-6 CASSLRGRTEAFF TGTGCCAGCAGCTTGCGGGGAAGGACTGAAGCTTTCTTT
few TRBJ2-3 - TRBV10-1 CASSERAGAQDTQYF TGCGCCAGCAGTGAGAGGGCGGGGGCTCAGGATACGCAGTATTTT
medium-sized TRBJ1-3 - TRBV20-1 CSAREFEGAGNTIYF TGCAGTGCTAGAGAATTCGAAGGGGCTGGAAACACCATATATTTT
few TRBJ2-5 TRBD2 TRBV5-1 CASSYPSGGRETQYF TGCGCCAGCAGCTACCCTAGCGGGGGCCGAGAGACCCAGTACTTC
- TRBJ2-3 TRBD2 TRBV11-3 CASSFSGGNTDTQYF TGTGCCAGCAGCTTCAGCGGGGGGAACACAGATACGCAGTATTTT
few TRBJ1-4 TRBD1 TRBV5-6 CASSFGTGNEKLFF TGTGCCAGCAGCTTCGGGACAGGGAACGAAAAACTGTTTTTT
few TRBJ2-1 TRBD1 TRBV5-1 CASSLESPGQGAGEQFF TGCGCCAGCAGCTTGGAGTCCCCGGGACAGGGGGCGGGTGAGCAGTTCTTC
few TRBJ2-3 - TRBV6-1 CASGLGHTDTQYF TGTGCCAGCGGCCTAGGTCACACAGATACGCAGTATTTT
- TRBJ2-7 TRBD1 TRBV6-1 CASSEMGTGGSYEQYF TGTGCCAGCAGTGAAATGGGGACAGGGGGCAGCTACGAGCAGTACTTC
few TRBJ2-3 - TRBV30 CAWTGGFTDTQYF TGTGCCTGGACTGGGGGTTTCACAGATACGCAGTATTTT
medium-sized TRBJ2-3 - TRBV6-1 CAVRGAQGTDTQYF TGTGCCGTGAGGGGGGCGCAAGGCACAGATACGCAGTATTTT
few TRBJ1-3 - TRBV20-1 CSATLGRRDSGNTIYF TGCAGTGCTACCCTTGGACGACGGGACTCTGGAAACACCATATATTTT
- TRBJ2-1 - TRBV6-5 CASTSLGGAANEQFF TGTGCCAGCACTTCACTCGGGGGAGCGGCCAATGAGCAGTTCTTC
- TRBJ1-1 - TRBV19 CASSFPNTEAFF TGTGCCAGTAGCTTCCCGAACACTGAAGCTTTCTTT
few TRBJ2-6 - TRBV7-3 CASSLGGSSGANVLTF TGTGCCAGCAGCTTAGGGGGGAGCTCTGGGGCCAACGTCCTGACTTTC
few TRBJ2-5 - TRBV10-3 CAISESRIGSQETQYF TGTGCCATCAGTGAGTCGCGAATAGGGTCGCAAGAGACCCAGTACTTC
large TRBJ1-2 - TRBV21-1 CASNDIGGFGGYTF TGTGCCAGTAATGACATTGGGGGCTTTGGTGGCTACACCTTC
few TRBJ2-1 TRBD2 TRBV20-1 CSARDPGTSHNEQFF TGCAGTGCTAGAGATCCAGGGACTAGTCACAATGAGCAGTTCTTC
- TRBJ2-5 - TRBV5-3 CASSLTQETQYF TGTGCCAGCAGCTTGACCCAAGAGACCCAGTACTTC
few TRBJ2-7 - TRBV30 CAWAKDYEQYF TGTGCCTGGGCTAAAGACTACGAGCAGTACTTC
- TRBJ2-7 - TRBV10-3 CAIRDSYEQYF TGTGCCATCAGAGACAGCTACGAGCAGTACTTC
- TRBJ1-6 - TRBV30 CAWSVGQRYSPLHF TGTGCCTGGAGTGTTGGCCAGCGGTATTCACCCCTCCACTTT
- TRBJ2-1 - TRBV6-5 CASSYGVAGSYNEQFF TGTGCCAGCAGTTACGGCGTGGCGGGGTCATACAATGAGCAGTTCTTC